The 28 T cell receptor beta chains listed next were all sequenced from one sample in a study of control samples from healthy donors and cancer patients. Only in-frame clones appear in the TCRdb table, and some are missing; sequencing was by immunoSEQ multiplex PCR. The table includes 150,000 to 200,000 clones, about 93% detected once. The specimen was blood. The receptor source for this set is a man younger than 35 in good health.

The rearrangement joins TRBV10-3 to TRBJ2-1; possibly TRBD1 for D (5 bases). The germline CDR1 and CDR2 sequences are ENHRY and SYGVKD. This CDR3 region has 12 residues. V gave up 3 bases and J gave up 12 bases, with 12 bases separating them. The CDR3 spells CAISEVGQGQFF. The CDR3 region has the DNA TGTGCCATCAGTGAAGTGGGGCAGGGGCAGTTCTTC.

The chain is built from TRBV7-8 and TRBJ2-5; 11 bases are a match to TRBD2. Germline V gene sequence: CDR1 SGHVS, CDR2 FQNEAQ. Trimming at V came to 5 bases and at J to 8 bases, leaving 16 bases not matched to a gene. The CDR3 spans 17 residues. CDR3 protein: CASSQGTSGGVSQTQYF. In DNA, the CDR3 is TGTGCCAGCAGCCAAGGCACTAGCGGGGGTGTTTCCCAAACCCAGTACTTC.

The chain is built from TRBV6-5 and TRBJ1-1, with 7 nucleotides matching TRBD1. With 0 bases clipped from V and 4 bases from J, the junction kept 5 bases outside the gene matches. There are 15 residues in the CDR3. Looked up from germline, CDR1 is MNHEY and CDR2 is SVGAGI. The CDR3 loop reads CASSYSWAGGTEAFF. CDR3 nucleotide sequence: TGTGCCAGCAGTTACTCGTGGGCAGGGGGCACTGAAGCTTTCTTT.

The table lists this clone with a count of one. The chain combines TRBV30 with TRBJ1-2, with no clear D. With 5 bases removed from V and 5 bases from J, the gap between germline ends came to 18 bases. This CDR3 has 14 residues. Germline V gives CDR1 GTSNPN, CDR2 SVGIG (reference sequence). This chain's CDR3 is CAWGSSLGVYGYTF. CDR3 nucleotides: TGTGCCTGGGGATCCTCCTTGGGAGTATATGGCTACACCTTC. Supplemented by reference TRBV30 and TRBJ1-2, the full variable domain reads SQTIHQWPATLVQPVGSPLSLECTVEGTSNPNLYWYRQAAGRGLQLLFYSVGIGQISSEVPQNLSASRPQDRQFILSSKKLLLSDSGFYLCAWGSSLGVYGYTFGSGTRLTVV.

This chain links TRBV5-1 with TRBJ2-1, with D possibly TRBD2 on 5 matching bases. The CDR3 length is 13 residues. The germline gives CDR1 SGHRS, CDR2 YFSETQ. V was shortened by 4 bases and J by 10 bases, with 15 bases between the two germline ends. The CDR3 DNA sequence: TGCGCCAGCAGCCTTGTGTCGGGAAGCGAGCAGTTCTTC. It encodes CASSLVSGSEQFF.

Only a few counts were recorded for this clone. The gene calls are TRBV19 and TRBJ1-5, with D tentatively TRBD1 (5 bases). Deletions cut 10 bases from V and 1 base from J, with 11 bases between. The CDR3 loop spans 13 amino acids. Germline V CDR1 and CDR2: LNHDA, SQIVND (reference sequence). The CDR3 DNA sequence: TGTGCCACCTCGACAGCCAGCAATCAGCCCCAGCATTTT. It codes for CATSTASNQPQHF.

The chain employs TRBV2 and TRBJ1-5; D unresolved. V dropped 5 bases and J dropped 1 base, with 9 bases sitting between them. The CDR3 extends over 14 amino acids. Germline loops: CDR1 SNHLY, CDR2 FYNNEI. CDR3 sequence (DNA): TGTGCCAGCAGTCAGGAACAGAGCAATCAGCCCCAGCATTTT. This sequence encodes CASSQEQSNQPQHF.

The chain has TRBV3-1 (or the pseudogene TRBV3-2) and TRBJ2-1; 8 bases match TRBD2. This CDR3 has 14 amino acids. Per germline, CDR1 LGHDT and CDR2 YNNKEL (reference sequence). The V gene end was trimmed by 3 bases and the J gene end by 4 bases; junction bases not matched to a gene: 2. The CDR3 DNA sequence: TGTGCCAGCAGCCAGCGGGGGGCTTACAATGAGCAGTTCTTC. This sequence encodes CASSQRGAYNEQFF.

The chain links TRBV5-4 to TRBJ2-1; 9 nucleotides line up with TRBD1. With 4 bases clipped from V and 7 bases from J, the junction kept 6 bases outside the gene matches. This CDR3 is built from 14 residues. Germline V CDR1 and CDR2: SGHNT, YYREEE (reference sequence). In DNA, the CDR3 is TGTGCCAGCAGCAACCAACAGGGGGCGAATGAGCAGTTCTTC. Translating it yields CASSNQQGANEQFF.

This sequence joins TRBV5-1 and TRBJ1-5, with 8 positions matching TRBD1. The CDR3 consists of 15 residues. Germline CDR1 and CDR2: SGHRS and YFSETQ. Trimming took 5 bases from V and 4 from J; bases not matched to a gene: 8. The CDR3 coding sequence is TGCGCCAGCAGTCCCGGACAGGGAGGGAATCAGCCCCAGCATTTT. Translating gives CASSPGQGGNQPQHF.

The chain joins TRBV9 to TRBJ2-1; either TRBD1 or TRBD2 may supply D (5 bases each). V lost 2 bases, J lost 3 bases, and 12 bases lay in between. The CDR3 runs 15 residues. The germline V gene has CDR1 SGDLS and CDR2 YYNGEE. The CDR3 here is CASSVRGTDYNEQFF. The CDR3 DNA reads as TGTGCCAGCAGCGTTCGGGGCACCGACTACAATGAGCAGTTCTTC.

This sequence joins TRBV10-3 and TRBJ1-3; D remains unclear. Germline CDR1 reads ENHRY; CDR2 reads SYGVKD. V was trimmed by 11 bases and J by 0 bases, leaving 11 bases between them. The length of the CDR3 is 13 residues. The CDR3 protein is CALGTDSGNTIYF. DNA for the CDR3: TGTGCCTTAGGAACAGACTCTGGAAACACCATATATTTT.

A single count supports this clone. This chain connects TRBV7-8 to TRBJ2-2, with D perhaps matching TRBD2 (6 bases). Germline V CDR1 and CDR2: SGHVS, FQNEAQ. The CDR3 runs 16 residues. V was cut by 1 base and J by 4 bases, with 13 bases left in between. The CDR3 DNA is TGTGCCAGCAGCTTAGGTCGGCGGGAACCCACCGGGGAGCTGTTTTTT. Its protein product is CASSLGRREPTGELFF.

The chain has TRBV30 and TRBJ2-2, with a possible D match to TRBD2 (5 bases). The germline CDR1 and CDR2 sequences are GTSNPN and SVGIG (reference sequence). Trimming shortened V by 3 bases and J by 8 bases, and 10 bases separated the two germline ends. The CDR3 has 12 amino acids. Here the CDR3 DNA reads TGTGCCTGGAGCGGGATCCCGGGGGAGCTGTTTTTT. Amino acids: CAWSGIPGELFF.

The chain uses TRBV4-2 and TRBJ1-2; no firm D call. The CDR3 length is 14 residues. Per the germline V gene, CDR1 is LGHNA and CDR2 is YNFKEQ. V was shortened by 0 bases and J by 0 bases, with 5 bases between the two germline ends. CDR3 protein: CASSQDQSNYGYTF. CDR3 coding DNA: TGTGCCAGCAGCCAAGATCAGTCTAACTATGGCTACACCTTC.

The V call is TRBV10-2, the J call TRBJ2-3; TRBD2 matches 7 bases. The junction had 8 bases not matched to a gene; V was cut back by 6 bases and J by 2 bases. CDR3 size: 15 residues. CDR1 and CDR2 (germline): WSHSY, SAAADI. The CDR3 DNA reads TGCGCCAGCAGACAAGCGGGGACCAACACAGATACGCAGTATTTT. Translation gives CASRQAGTNTDTQYF.

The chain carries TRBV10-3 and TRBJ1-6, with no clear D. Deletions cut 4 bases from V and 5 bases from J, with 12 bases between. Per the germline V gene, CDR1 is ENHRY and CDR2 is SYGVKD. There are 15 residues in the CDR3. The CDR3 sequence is CAISVKGSDNSPLHF. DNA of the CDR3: TGTGCCATCAGTGTCAAGGGATCGGATAATTCACCCCTCCACTTT.

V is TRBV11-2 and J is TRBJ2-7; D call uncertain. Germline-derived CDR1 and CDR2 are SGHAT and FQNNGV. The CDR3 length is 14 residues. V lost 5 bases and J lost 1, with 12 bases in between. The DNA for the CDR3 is TGTGCCAGCAGCGTTTCCGGGCCATCCTACGAGCAGTACTTC. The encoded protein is CASSVSGPSYEQYF.

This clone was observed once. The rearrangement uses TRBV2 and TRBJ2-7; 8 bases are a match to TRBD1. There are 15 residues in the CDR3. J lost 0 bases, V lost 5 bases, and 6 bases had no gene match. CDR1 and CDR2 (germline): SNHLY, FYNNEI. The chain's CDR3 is CASSLRDRSSYEQYF. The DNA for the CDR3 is TGTGCCAGCAGTCTCCGGGACAGGTCCTCCTACGAGCAGTACTTC.

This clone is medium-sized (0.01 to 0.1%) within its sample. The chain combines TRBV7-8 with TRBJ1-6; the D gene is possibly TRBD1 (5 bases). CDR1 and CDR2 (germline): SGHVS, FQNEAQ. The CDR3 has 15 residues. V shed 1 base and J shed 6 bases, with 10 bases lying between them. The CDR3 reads CASSLESGVNSPLHF. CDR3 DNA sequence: TGTGCCAGCAGCTTAGAATCGGGGGTTAATTCACCCCTCCACTTT.

CDR3 amino acids: CASSRLGSSYEQYF. Written as DNA, the CDR3 is TGTGCCAGCAGCCGTCTCGGGAGCTCCTACGAGCAGTACTTC. The V and J genes are TRBV28 and TRBJ2-7, with D tentatively TRBD2 (6 bases). Germline V gene sequence: CDR1 MDHEN, CDR2 SYDVKM. The CDR3 is 14 amino acids. Trimming stripped 6 bases from V and 0 bases from J, with 12 bases between.

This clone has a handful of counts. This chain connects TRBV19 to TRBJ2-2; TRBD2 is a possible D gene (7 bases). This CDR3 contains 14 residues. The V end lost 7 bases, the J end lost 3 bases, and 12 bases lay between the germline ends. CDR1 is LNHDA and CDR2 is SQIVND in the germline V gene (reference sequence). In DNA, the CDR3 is TGTGCCAGTATTCGGGGGGCCGACACCGGGGAGCTGTTTTTT. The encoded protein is CASIRGADTGELFF.

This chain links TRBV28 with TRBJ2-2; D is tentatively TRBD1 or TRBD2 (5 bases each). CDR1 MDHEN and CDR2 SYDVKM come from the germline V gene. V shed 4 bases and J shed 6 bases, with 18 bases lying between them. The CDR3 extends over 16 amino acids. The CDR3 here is CASSSPGATAAGELFF. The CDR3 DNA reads TGTGCCAGCAGTTCCCCCGGGGCAACAGCGGCCGGGGAGCTGTTTTTT.

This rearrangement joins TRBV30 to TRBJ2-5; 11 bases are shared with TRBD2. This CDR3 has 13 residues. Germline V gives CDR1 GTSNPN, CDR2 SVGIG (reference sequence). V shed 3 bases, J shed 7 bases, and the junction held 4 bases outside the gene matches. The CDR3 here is CAWRPGLAGTQYF. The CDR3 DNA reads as TGTGCCTGGAGACCCGGACTAGCGGGGACCCAGTACTTC.

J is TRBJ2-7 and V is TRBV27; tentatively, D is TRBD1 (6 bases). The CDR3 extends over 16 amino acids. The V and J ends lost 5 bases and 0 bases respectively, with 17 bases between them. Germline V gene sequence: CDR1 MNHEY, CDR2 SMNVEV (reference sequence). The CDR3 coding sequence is TGTGCCAGCAGTCCAGACGGACAGCTGAGCTCCTACGAGCAGTACTTC. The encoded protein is CASSPDGQLSSYEQYF.

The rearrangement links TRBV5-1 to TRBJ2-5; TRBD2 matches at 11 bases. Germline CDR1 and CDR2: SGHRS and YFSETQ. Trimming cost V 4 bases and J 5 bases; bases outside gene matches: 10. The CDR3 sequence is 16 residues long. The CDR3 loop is CASSDLTSGGEETQYF. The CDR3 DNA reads TGCGCCAGCAGCGACTTAACTAGCGGGGGAGAGGAGACCCAGTACTTC.

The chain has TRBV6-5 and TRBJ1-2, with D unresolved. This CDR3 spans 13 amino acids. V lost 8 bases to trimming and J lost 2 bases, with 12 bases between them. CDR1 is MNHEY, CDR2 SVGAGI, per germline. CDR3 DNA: TGTGCCAGCTCCCAGGTTACCAACTATGGCTACACCTTC. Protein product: CASSQVTNYGYTF.

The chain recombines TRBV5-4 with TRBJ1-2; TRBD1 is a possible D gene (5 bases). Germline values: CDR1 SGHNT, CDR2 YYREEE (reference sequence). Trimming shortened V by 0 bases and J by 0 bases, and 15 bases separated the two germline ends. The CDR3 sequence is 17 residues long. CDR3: CASSLGGTQGSNYGYTF. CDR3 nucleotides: TGTGCCAGCAGCTTGGGCGGGACGCAGGGATCTAACTATGGCTACACCTTC.